Sequencing of this T cell receptor (beta chain) was carried out in a study of blood T cell repertoires in COVID-19. Overall study: The cDNA or gDNA used as material had been derived from T cells, B-cell-depleted T cells, or PBMCs.

The trim removed 5 bases at V and 1 base at J, leaving 15 bases unmatched. The length of the CDR3 is 18 residues. Germline V gene lookup returns CDR1 MNHEY and CDR2 SVGEGT. Produced via immunoSEQ multiplex PCR; TCRdb's table is partial and in-frame only. This table holds fewer than 500,000 clones, about 90% found once. The chain joins TRBV6-2 or TRBV6-3 to TRBJ2-5; 8 bases align to TRBD2. The sample comprised PBMCs or T cells enriched from blood (not recorded which). This receptor was taken from a woman aged 18 to 35 who had recovered from COVID-19. For the CDR3, the DNA is TGTGCCAGCAGTGCACCGCCGTTAGATGCGGGGGGCCAAGAGACCCAGTACTTC. Translation gives CASSAPPLDAGGQETQYF.